The entry that follows covers one T cell receptor beta chain sequence. Germline V gene data show CDR1 as MNHEY and CDR2 as SVGAGI. V lost 7 bases, J lost 2 bases, and 0 bases stayed unmatched. The CDR3 has 13 amino acids. This sample is drawn from a study of blood T cell repertoires in COVID-19. Study in general: PBMCs, B-cell-depleted T cells, or T cells were the source of the cDNA or gDNA that made up the material.

Methods used by the authors: Quantification of nucleated cells was approximated via reference gene primer amplification. Measured with immunoSEQ multiplex PCR; TCRdb has only the in-frame clones, and not every one. That table supplies the V and J calls and clone size; D and trimming were determined from the DNA. The data hold about 24,000 clones, with roughly nine tenths observed a single time. This receptor was taken from a man aged 65 to 79 with acute or convalescent COVID-19. V gene TRBV6-5 combines with J gene TRBJ2-7; 12 bases line up with TRBD2. The sequenced material came from peripheral blood. DNA for the CDR3: TGTGCCAGCACTAGCGGGGGGGCCTACGAGCAGTACTTC. Residues: CASTSGGAYEQYF.